This paragraph reports one T cell receptor (beta chain). Its specificity is unknown. This entry is derived from a study of blood T cells in healthy people across ages. General observations from the study: The CMV status of each donor remained undetermined, and this could have confounded shifts in expanded clonotypes.

Alongside a J-beta primer mix, a sample-barcoded 5' primer served in a second PCR lasting about 7 to 12 cycles. MiXCR, applied by TCRdb to the 5' RACE reads, yields one record per CDR3 protein. The sample includes about 780,000 distinct CDR3 sequences, roughly 46% seen only once; the top ten take approximately 18%. Per the germline V gene, CDR1 is DFQATT and CDR2 is SNEGSKA (reference sequence). Deletions cut 4 bases from V and 1 base from J, with 11 bases between. The CDR3 loop spans 14 amino acids. Total RNA, at least 5.5 micrograms per sample, was extracted from PBMCs. The sample was blood. This sequence joins TRBV20-1 and TRBJ2-1; perhaps TRBD2 as D (6 bases). The sequence derives from a man older than 75 in good health. As DNA, the CDR3 is TGCAGTGCTACGACCGGGAGATCCTACAATGAGCAGTTCTTC. Encoded protein: CSATTGRSYNEQFF.